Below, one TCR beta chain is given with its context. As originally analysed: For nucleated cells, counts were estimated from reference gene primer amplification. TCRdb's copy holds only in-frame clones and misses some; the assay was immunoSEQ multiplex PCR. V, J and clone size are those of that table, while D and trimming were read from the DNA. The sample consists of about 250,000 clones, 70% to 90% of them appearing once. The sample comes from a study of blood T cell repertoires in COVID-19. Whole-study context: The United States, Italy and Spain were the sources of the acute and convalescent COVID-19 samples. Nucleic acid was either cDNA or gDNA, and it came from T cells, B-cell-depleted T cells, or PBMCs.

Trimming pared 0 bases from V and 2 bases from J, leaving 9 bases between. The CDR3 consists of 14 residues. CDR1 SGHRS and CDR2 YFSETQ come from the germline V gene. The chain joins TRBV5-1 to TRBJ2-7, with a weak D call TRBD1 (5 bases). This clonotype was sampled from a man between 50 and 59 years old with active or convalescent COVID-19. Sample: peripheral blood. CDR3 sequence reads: CASSLGRAAYEQYF. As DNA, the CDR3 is TGCGCCAGCAGCTTGGGCAGGGCGGCCTACGAGCAGTACTTC.